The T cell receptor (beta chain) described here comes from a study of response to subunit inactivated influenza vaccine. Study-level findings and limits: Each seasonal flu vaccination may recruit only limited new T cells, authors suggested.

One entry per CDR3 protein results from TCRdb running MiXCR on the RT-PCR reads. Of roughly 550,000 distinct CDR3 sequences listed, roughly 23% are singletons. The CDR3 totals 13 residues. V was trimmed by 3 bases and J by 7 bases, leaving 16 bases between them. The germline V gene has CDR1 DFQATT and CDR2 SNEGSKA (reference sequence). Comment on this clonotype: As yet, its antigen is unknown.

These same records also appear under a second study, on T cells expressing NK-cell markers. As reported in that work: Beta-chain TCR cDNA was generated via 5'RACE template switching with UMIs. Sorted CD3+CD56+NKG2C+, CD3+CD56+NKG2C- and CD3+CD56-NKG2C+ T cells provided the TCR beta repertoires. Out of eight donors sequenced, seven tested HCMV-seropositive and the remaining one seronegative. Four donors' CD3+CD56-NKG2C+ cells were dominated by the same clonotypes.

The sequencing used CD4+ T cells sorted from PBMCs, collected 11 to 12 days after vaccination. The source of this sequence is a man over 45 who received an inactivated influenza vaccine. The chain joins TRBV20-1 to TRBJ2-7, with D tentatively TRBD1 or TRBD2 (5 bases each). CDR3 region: CSASKGRVFEQYF. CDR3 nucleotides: TGCAGTGCTAGTAAGGGGAGAGTGTTTGAGCAGTACTTC.